These T cell receptor beta chains were read from a single sample in a study of identical twins. TCRdb re-derived calls from the 5' RACE reads in MiXCR, one entry per CDR3 protein. The sample shows some 690,000 distinct CDR3 sequences, roughly 20% of them seen only once. This sample also appeared in a second study, on T cells expressing NK-cell markers.

Sequenced: PBMCs. These TCRs come from a woman aged 18-29 years in good health. Both conserved end residues are part of each CDR3. The D gene is left open where the match is weak. Not all rows give a size; the values are once, few, many and, for expanded clones, a class.

d_gene	j_gene	v_gene	abundance	CDR3nt	CDR3aa
.	TRBJ2-7	TRBV12-3/TRBV12-4	.	TGTGCCAGCAGCTCCGGTCCCGGGACTGCTCCCTACGAGCAGTACTTC	CASSSGPGTAPYEQYF
.	TRBJ2-1	TRBV9	.	TGTGCCAGCAGCGTAGTGGGAAGTAGTGGGGATGAGCAGTTCTTC	CASSVVGSSGDEQFF
TRBD1	TRBJ2-1	TRBV4-3	few	TGCGCCAGCAGCCAAAAGCAGGGGGCGGTAGGTGAGCAGTTCTTC	CASSQKQGAVGEQFF
.	TRBJ1-5	TRBV6-2/TRBV6-3	many	TGTGCCAGCAGTTATTTAAGGTGGGCGACAGGAGGAAGGGGGGGTCAGCCCCAGCATTTT	CASSYLRWATGGRGGQPQHF
.	TRBJ1-2	TRBV29-1	few	TGCAGCGTTGGCCGAGGGGGCTACACCTTC	CSVGRGGYTF
.	TRBJ2-7	TRBV5-1	few	TGCGCCAGCAGCTTTGCGTCAGGGAGTGTCAACGAGCAGTACTTC	CASSFASGSVNEQYF
.	TRBJ2-3	TRBV6-5	.	TGTGCCAGCAGTTATGGGGGGCCCGCAACTAGCACAGATACGCAGTATTTT	CASSYGGPATSTDTQYF
.	TRBJ1-4	TRBV9	.	TGTGCCAGCAGCACAAGTGGGGGTAATGAAAAACTGTTTTTT	CASSTSGGNEKLFF
.	TRBJ1-1	TRBV7-9	.	TGTGCCAGCAGCAGAGACGGGGGGCGCGTCTCTGAAGCTTTCTTT	CASSRDGGRVSEAFF
TRBD2	TRBJ2-5	TRBV6-1	.	TGTGCCAGCAGTCCCCGTAGCGGGAGCCAAGAGACCCAGTACTTC	CASSPRSGSQETQYF
.	TRBJ2-7	TRBV20-1	few	TGCAGTGCCGGACCACCCCCCTCCTACGAGCAGTACTTC	CSAGPPPSYEQYF
.	TRBJ1-2	TRBV6-6	.	TGTGCCAGCAGTTGGGAGGGTTCGGGGGGCTACACCTTC	CASSWEGSGGYTF
.	TRBJ2-2	TRBV4-1	few	TGCGCCAGCAGCCAAGCGGCAGCGACCGGGGAGCTGTTTTTT	CASSQAAATGELFF
.	TRBJ2-1	TRBV7-2	.	TGTGCCAGCAGCGAGAGTAGCGGTACCTACAATGAGCAGTTCTTC	CASSESSGTYNEQFF
TRBD2	TRBJ2-1	TRBV6-4	many	TGTGCCAGCAGTGGGACTAGCGGGAGTAGGAATGAGCAGTTCTTC	CASSGTSGSRNEQFF
TRBD1	TRBJ1-2	TRBV7-9	.	TGTGCCAGCAGCTTGGGGGACAGCCGGGGCTACACCTTC	CASSLGDSRGYTF
TRBD2	TRBJ2-1	TRBV5-1	.	TGCGCCAGCAGCCTGGGGGGGGGTGTCTACAATGAGCAGTTCTTC	CASSLGGGVYNEQFF
TRBD1	TRBJ2-7	TRBV3-1	.	TGTGCCAGCAGCTTTATCTCACAGGGGTCTGAGCAGTACTTC	CASSFISQGSEQYF
.	TRBJ2-1	TRBV7-6	few	TGTGCCAGCAGCTCTTTACTAGCTTTCTACAATGAGCAGTTCTTC	CASSSLLAFYNEQFF
TRBD2	TRBJ2-2	TRBV20-1	few	TGCAGTGCTAGGCCGGGAGGGTACACCGGGGAGCTGTTTTTT	CSARPGGYTGELFF
.	TRBJ1-1	TRBV20-1	few	TGCAGTGCTAGAGATCGGGGGGTAGGTGAAGCTTTCTTT	CSARDRGVGEAFF
.	TRBJ2-3	TRBV20-1	.	TGCAGTGCTAGAGGTCCATGGGGCACAGATACGCAGTATTTT	CSARGPWGTDTQYF
.	TRBJ2-5	TRBV4-2	few	TGTGCCAGCAGCCAACGTCCAGACAAAGAGACCCAGTACTTC	CASSQRPDKETQYF
.	TRBJ2-4	TRBV12-3/TRBV12-4	.	TGTGCCAGCAGTTTGCCGGGCGGGGACATTCAGTACTTC	CASSLPGGDIQYF
.	TRBJ2-7	TRBV10-1	.	TGCGCCAGCAGTGAGTCGTTCGGCGAGCAGTACTTC	CASSESFGEQYF
TRBD2	TRBJ2-3	TRBV25-1	.	TGTGCCAGCACCGGACTAGTCCCAGATACGCAGTATTTT	CASTGLVPDTQYF
.	TRBJ1-2	TRBV7-8	many	TGTGCCAGCAGACTCGGTGCTGGAGCAGGAGCTTATGGCTACACCTTC	CASRLGAGAGAYGYTF
.	TRBJ2-3	TRBV20-1	.	TGCAGTGCTAGAGAAGCGGCCACAGATACGCAGTATTTT	CSAREAATDTQYF